The 16 T cell receptor beta chains below were found in one sample sequenced in a study of human T cells and chemical hapten exposure. From the RACE reads, TCRdb called clonotypes with MiXCR, one entry per CDR3 protein. The table includes some 94,000 distinct CDR3 sequences, 9.5% to 15% detected once. The time point here: patch test 1, 2 weeks after DPC sensitization. Treatment described: therapeutic diphenylcyclopropenone sensitization with weekly scalp DPC. This specimen was whole blood, taken in connection with sensitization to the hapten diphenylcyclopropenone (DPC). These receptor sequences come from a woman between 40 and 55 years old with alopecia areata. Some clones in this sample may be carry-over from other donors' samples.

V usage is TRBV29-1 and J usage is TRBJ1-1, with 10 bases aligning to TRBD1. With 7 bases clipped from V and 3 bases from J, the junction kept 8 bases outside the gene matches. The CDR3 has 14 amino acids. CDR1 and CDR2 from the germline V gene are SQVTM and ANQGSEA. The CDR3: CSATPGQGYTEAFF. The CDR3 DNA is TGCAGCGCAACCCCGGGACAGGGGTACACTGAAGCTTTCTTT.

This clonotype came up a few times. The rearrangement joins TRBV28 to TRBJ2-5, with D tentatively TRBD1 (5 bases). CDR3 length equals 13 residues. V lost 6 bases, J lost 4 bases, and 12 bases lay in between. Per the germline V gene, CDR1 is MDHEN and CDR2 is SYDVKM. This CDR3 reads CASSLTRVETQYF. The CDR3 nucleotides read TGTGCCAGCAGCCTAACCAGGGTAGAGACCCAGTACTTC.

This clonotype occurred many times. This sequence joins TRBV6-6 and TRBJ2-5; D may correspond to TRBD1 or TRBD2 (5 bases each). The germline gives CDR1 MNHNY, CDR2 SVGAGI (reference sequence). The CDR3 is 13 amino acids. The ends were cut back, 6 bases at V and 9 bases at J, with 17 bases in the middle. This CDR3 is CASSLPGPGAQYF. In DNA form, the CDR3 reads TGTGCCAGCAGCTTACCGGGACCCGGCGCCCAGTACTTC.

This clonotype has just a few counts. This chain connects TRBV6-5 to TRBJ2-6; 9 bases match TRBD1. J gave up 4 bases and V 11 bases, and 15 bases lay outside the gene matches. This CDR3 comprises 17 residues. Germline CDR1 is MNHEY and CDR2 is SVGAGI. The CDR3 region has the DNA TGTGCCGCCCGTCCGGGACAGGGTATAATAGGGGCCAACGTCCTGACTTTC. This sequence encodes CAARPGQGIIGANVLTF.

The chain employs TRBV20-1 and TRBJ2-7; D remains ambiguous. This CDR3 has 12 residues. V was shortened by 3 bases and J by 2 bases, with 8 bases between the two germline ends. CDR1 and CDR2 (germline): DFQATT, SNEGSKA (reference sequence). The CDR3 region is CSARAGPYEQYF. The CDR3 DNA sequence: TGCAGTGCTAGGGCTGGTCCCTACGAGCAGTACTTC.

The rearrangement links TRBV11-2 to TRBJ2-7; D is unclear. CDR1 and CDR2 (germline): SGHAT, FQNNGV. The V gene lost 5 bases and the J gene lost 2 bases, with 13 bases spanning the gap. The CDR3 spans 14 residues. CDR3 DNA: TGTGCCAGCAGCCACGGTGGCAGAACCTACGAGCAGTACTTC. Protein product: CASSHGGRTYEQYF.

This clonotype was observed many times. The chain links TRBV6-5 to TRBJ2-7, with TRBD1 identical over 8 bases. This CDR3 contains 15 residues. Germline CDR1 reads MNHEY; CDR2 reads SVGAGI. V lost 0 bases, J lost 3 bases, and 4 bases stayed unmatched. The CDR3 DNA follows: TGTGCCAGCAGTTACTCGGGACAGGCCTTCTACGAGCAGTACTTC. Translation: CASSYSGQAFYEQYF.

The sample holds a few counts of this clonotype. Written as DNA, the CDR3 is TGCAGTGCTAGCGACTATGGCTACACCTTC. This sequence encodes CSASDYGYTF. This chain joins TRBV20-1 and TRBJ1-2, with D hard to call. V was clipped by 3 bases and J by 3 bases, with 2 bases between them. The CDR3 contains 10 residues. In germline, CDR1 is DFQATT, CDR2 SNEGSKA (reference sequence).

The chain is built from TRBV4-3 and TRBJ1-2; unclear D gene. Germline V lookup: CDR1 LGHNA, CDR2 YSLEER. Trimming left V 0 bases short and J 4 bases short, with 6 bases between. The CDR3 totals 13 residues. CDR3 bases: TGCGCCAGCAGCCAAGATAGCGGCTATGGCTACACCTTC. This encodes CASSQDSGYGYTF.

The chain combines TRBV28 with TRBJ2-4; D might be TRBD1 (6 bases). Trimming shortened V by 2 bases and J by 0 bases, and 8 bases separated the two germline ends. CDR3 size: 15 residues. Germline V gene data show CDR1 as MDHEN and CDR2 as SYDVKM. The CDR3 bases are TGTGCCAGCAGTTTACCACAGGGAGCCAAAAACATTCAGTACTTC. Amino acids: CASSLPQGAKNIQYF.

The chain employs TRBV24-1 and TRBJ2-5; TRBD2 agrees at 8 bases. Germline-derived CDR1 and CDR2 are KGHDR and SFDVKD. There are 14 residues in the CDR3. The V and J ends lost 3 bases and 4 bases, in that order; junction bases with no gene match: 3. The CDR3 protein is CATSDHGGGETQYF. The CDR3 DNA sequence: TGTGCCACCAGTGATCACGGGGGGGGAGAGACCCAGTACTTC.

V is TRBV2 and J is TRBJ1-5; D gene unclear. The CDR3 has 15 amino acids. Trimming took off 8 bases at V and 7 bases at J, with 21 bases between the two ends. The V gene's germline CDR1 is SNHLY and CDR2 FYNNEI. The chain's CDR3 is CASSAEGGLGQPQHF. The CDR3 nucleotides are TGTGCCAGCTCCGCCGAGGGTGGGCTAGGGCAGCCCCAGCATTTT. Drawing the rest from reference TRBV2 and TRBJ1-5, the complete variable domain is EPEVTQTPSHQVTQMGQEVILRCVPISNHLYFYWYRQILGQKVEFLVSFYNNEISEKSEIFDDQFSVERPDGSNFTLKIRSTKLEDSAMYFCASSAEGGLGQPQHFGDGTRLSIL.

Ten or more counts support this clonotype. J is TRBJ2-5 and V is TRBV28, with TRBD2 matching over 16 bases. The CDR3 extends over 16 amino acids. The V gene's germline CDR1 is MDHEN and CDR2 SYDVKM. Trimming removed 5 bases from V and 5 bases from J; junction bases left unmatched: 5. The CDR3 DNA is TGTGCCAGCAGTAGGGGACTAGCGGGAGGGCCTGAGACCCAGTACTTC. Amino acids: CASSRGLAGGPETQYF.

This clonotype was detected many times. CDR3 sequence (DNA): TGTGCCAGCAGCTTAAAAGCCACATCCTACGAGCAGTACTTC. Translation gives CASSLKATSYEQYF. The chain joins TRBV7-6 to TRBJ2-7, with D uncertain. This CDR3 is 14 amino acids long. The germline gives CDR1 SGHVS, CDR2 FNYEAQ. V shed 2 bases and J shed 1 base, with 9 bases lying between them.

This clonotype came up a few times. The chain uses TRBV7-2 and TRBJ1-3, with no clear D. Between the trimmed V and J ends, which lost 0 bases and 4 bases, there was a span of 10 bases. The CDR3 totals 15 residues. CDR1 is SGHTA, CDR2 FQGNSA, per germline. DNA of the CDR3: TGTGCCAGCAGCTTAGCGGGAAGGGCAGGAAACACCATATATTTT. Its protein is CASSLAGRAGNTIYF.

The chain carries TRBV24-1 and TRBJ2-1; 7 bases agree with TRBD2. V was pared by 5 bases and J by 9 bases, with 3 bases of the junction left unmatched. This CDR3 contains 12 residues. CDR1 and CDR2 (germline): KGHDR, SFDVKD. CDR3 region: CATSVERGEQFF. CDR3 sequence (DNA): TGTGCCACCAGTGTCGAGCGGGGTGAGCAGTTCTTC.